The TCR beta chain under discussion was sequenced for a study of human T cells and chemical hapten exposure. TCRdb redid the calling of the RACE reads with MiXCR, one entry per CDR3 protein. Here the sample spans around 53,000 distinct CDR3 sequences, around 9.3% being singletons. This clonotype was seen repeatedly, ten times or more. Time point specified: patch test 1, 2 weeks after DPC sensitization. Treatment of the sample: therapeutic diphenylcyclopropenone sensitization with weekly scalp DPC. Specimen: whole blood, collected in connection with sensitization to the hapten diphenylcyclopropenone (DPC). This clonotype was obtained from a woman between 50 and 59 years old with alopecia areata. Some clones in this sample may be carry-over from other donors' samples.

The CDR3 bases are TGTGCCAGCACCCAAGGGGGTTACACCGGGGAGCTGTTTTTT. As protein: CASTQGGYTGELFF. The chain uses TRBV7-9 and TRBJ2-2; the D gene is possibly TRBD1 (6 bases). The CDR3 is 14 amino acids. Germline V lookup: CDR1 SEHNR, CDR2 FQNEAQ (reference sequence). The V end was cut by 7 bases, the J end by 3 bases, with 12 bases between. Full variable domain (rest looked up from reference TRBV7-9 and TRBJ2-2): DTGVSQNPRHKITKRGQNVTFRCDPISEHNRLYWYRQTLGQGPEFLTYFQNEAQLEKSRLLSDRFSAERPKGSFSTLEIQRTEQGDSAMYLCASTQGGYTGELFFGEGSRLTVL.